These 29 T cell receptor beta chains were all obtained from the same sample, sequenced in a study of beta chain features in type 1 diabetes. Expressed TCRB transcripts got sequenced, as all isolated RNA was reverse transcribed. The protocol was immunoSEQ multiplex PCR, while the TCRdb copy is restricted to in-frame clones and leaves out a portion. The table has about 320,000 clones, 14% seen once. The sequencing sample was made of central memory CD4+ T cells from blood. These TCRs come from a man aged 30-40 years in good health.

A remark on this clone: At one boundary the junction diverges from the germline segment, which might be a read error. This chain connects TRBV7-9 to TRBJ2-5; D might be TRBD1 or TRBD2, each matching 6 bases. This CDR3 has 12 residues. Looked up from germline, CDR1 is SEHNR and CDR2 is FQNEAQ (reference sequence). The CDR3 region is CASRLGGETQYF. The DNA of the CDR3 is TGTGCCAGCAGATTAGGGGGGGAGACCCAGTACTTC.

CDR3 amino acids: CASSQEPSGSTNEQFF. CDR3 DNA sequence: TGTGCCAGCAGCCAAGAACCTAGCGGGAGTACCAATGAGCAGTTCTTC. The chain recombines TRBV4-2 with TRBJ2-1, with 10 bases lining up with TRBD2. The CDR3 has 16 amino acids. Germline V gives CDR1 LGHNA, CDR2 YNFKEQ. J lost 6 bases, V lost 0 bases, and 5 bases had no gene match.

This clone was seen many times. The rearrangement links TRBV11-2 to TRBJ2-1, with 13 bases identical to TRBD2. CDR1 and CDR2 from the germline V gene are SGHAT and FQNNGV. The CDR3 spans 15 residues. Trimming at V came to 4 bases and at J to 9 bases, leaving 6 bases not matched to a gene. CDR3 sequence reads: CASSSPRTSGGEQFF. The CDR3 nucleotides read TGTGCCAGCAGCTCACCCAGGACTAGCGGGGGTGAGCAGTTCTTC.

The chain has TRBV30 and TRBJ1-4; D call uncertain. V shed 3 bases and J shed 3 bases, with 8 bases lying between them. This CDR3 has 13 residues. CDR1 GTSNPN and CDR2 SVGIG come from the germline V gene (reference sequence). The CDR3 region is CAWSGGSNEKLFF. The CDR3 bases are TGTGCCTGGAGCGGTGGATCTAATGAAAAACTGTTTTTT.

This clone appeared a few times. CDR3 nucleotides: TGTGCCAGCAGCGCTAGACAGGGGAACAATTCACCCCTCCACTTT. Translation gives CASSARQGNNSPLHF. The chain recombines TRBV9 with TRBJ1-6, with 8 bases matching TRBD1. With 3 bases clipped from V and 7 bases from J, the junction kept 6 bases outside the gene matches. Germline CDR1 and CDR2: SGDLS and YYNGEE. The CDR3 length is 15 residues. The entire variable domain, with the rest obtained from reference TRBV9 and TRBJ1-6, is as follows: DSGVTQTPKHLITATGQRVTLRCSPRSGDLSVYWYQQSLDQGLQFLIQYYNGEERAKGNILERFSAQQFPDLHSELNLSSLELGDSALYFCASSARQGNNSPLHFGNGTRLTVT.

J is TRBJ1-4 and V is TRBV7-2; no firm D call. The CDR3 consists of 14 residues. Trimming removed 0 bases from V and 8 bases from J, with 10 bases in between. Germline values: CDR1 SGHTA, CDR2 FQGNSA. The CDR3 DNA reads as TGTGCCAGCAGCTTAGCCTACGGAGGGGAAAAACTGTTTTTT. The encoded protein is CASSLAYGGEKLFF.

Turning to this clone: This sample includes further DNA sequences coding for the same CDR3. The CDR3 bases are TGTGCCAGCAGCTTGCAGGGGAACACTGAAGCTTTCTTT. This encodes CASSLQGNTEAFF. The chain links TRBV5-6 to TRBJ1-1; D possibly corresponds to TRBD1 (5 bases). The ends were cut back, 1 base at V and 1 base at J, with 5 bases in the middle. The CDR3 sequence is 13 residues long. From germline, CDR1 is SGHDT and CDR2 YYEEEE.

In this sample, this clone turned up a few times. The rearrangement joins TRBV6-4 to TRBJ2-4, with D perhaps matching TRBD1 or TRBD2 (6 bases each). Between the trimmed V and J ends, which lost 2 bases and 8 bases, there was a span of 16 bases. From germline, CDR1 is MRHNA and CDR2 SNTAGT. The CDR3 runs to 15 residues. The CDR3, as DNA: TGTGCCAGCAGTGACAGGGGGGACCCCCGGGACATTCAGTACTTC. It yields the protein CASSDRGDPRDIQYF.

The rearrangement links TRBV5-1 to TRBJ1-1; 8 nucleotides line up with TRBD1. The CDR3 loop spans 15 amino acids. Looked up from germline, CDR1 is SGHRS and CDR2 is YFSETQ. V lost 0 bases, J lost 11 bases, and 12 bases stayed unmatched. The CDR3 DNA follows: TGCGCCAGCAGCTTGGGAACCGGGACAGGATACGCGGCTTTCTTT. The encoded protein is CASSLGTGTGYAAFF.

J is TRBJ2-6 and V is TRBV7-9; D not resolved. Germline-derived CDR1 and CDR2 are SEHNR and FQNEAQ (reference sequence). Trimming took 5 bases from V and 0 from J, leaving 8 bases between them. The CDR3 contains 15 residues. The CDR3 sequence is CASSPKGSGANVLTF. The CDR3 DNA is TGTGCCAGCAGCCCTAAGGGCTCTGGGGCCAACGTCCTGACTTTC.

This clone showed up just a few times. The chain combines TRBV7-6 with TRBJ2-3, with a possible D match to TRBD1 (6 bases). Germline values: CDR1 SGHVS, CDR2 FNYEAQ. The CDR3 is 18 residues long. V was clipped by 5 bases and J by 4 bases, with 25 bases between them. The chain's CDR3 is CASSVDQGQWVPPDTQYF. The CDR3 bases are TGTGCCAGCAGCGTAGACCAGGGACAATGGGTTCCCCCAGATACGCAGTATTTT.

The J gene is TRBJ1-2, the V gene TRBV19; tentatively, D is TRBD1 (6 bases). The CDR3 has 15 amino acids. The germline V gene has CDR1 LNHDA and CDR2 SQIVND (reference sequence). The V end was cut by 1 base, the J end by 8 bases, with 17 bases between. For the CDR3, the DNA is TGTGCCAGTAGTATAGGCCTTCTGAGCAGGGGAGGCTACACCTTC. As protein: CASSIGLLSRGGYTF.

This chain joins TRBV6-5 and TRBJ2-2; 7 bases are a match to TRBD2. The trim removed 4 bases at V and 2 bases at J, leaving 4 bases unmatched. The CDR3 sequence is 15 residues long. Per germline, CDR1 MNHEY and CDR2 SVGAGI. The CDR3 region is CASSWAGLNTGELFF. In nucleotides, the CDR3 is TGTGCCAGCAGTTGGGCGGGACTAAACACCGGGGAGCTGTTTTTT.

The chain uses TRBV11-2 and TRBJ2-3, with D possibly being TRBD1 or TRBD2 (5 bases each). The CDR3 runs to 15 residues. The V gene lost 5 bases and the J gene lost 6 bases, with 18 bases spanning the gap. Germline lookup yields CDR1 SGHAT and CDR2 FQNNGV. In DNA form, the CDR3 reads TGTGCCAGCAGCCCCAGCTCGGGACCGGGGGATACGCAGTATTTT. Amino acids: CASSPSSGPGDTQYF.

The V call is TRBV6-1, the J call TRBJ2-7; D uncertain. V lost 6 bases and J 5 bases, leaving 11 bases between the germline ends. This CDR3 contains 12 residues. The germline V gene encodes CDR1 MNHNS and CDR2 SASEGT. The CDR3 loop reads CASSYGSHEQYF. The CDR3 DNA reads TGTGCCAGCAGCTACGGTTCACACGAGCAGTACTTC.

DNA for the CDR3: TGTGCCAGCAGCCTCACTTCTTACAATGAGCAGTTCTTC. Its translation is CASSLTSYNEQFF. The V gene is TRBV7-9, the J gene TRBJ2-1; D unclear. Trimming left V 5 bases short and J 4 bases short, with 9 bases between. The CDR3 has 13 amino acids. Germline V lookup: CDR1 SEHNR, CDR2 FQNEAQ (reference sequence).

The chain joins TRBV28 to TRBJ2-1; no reliable D call. Germline V gene lookup returns CDR1 MDHEN and CDR2 SYDVKM. The germline V and J ends were trimmed by 1 base and 6 bases, with 4 bases remaining between them. The CDR3 contains 12 residues. As DNA, the CDR3 is TGTGCCAGCAGTTTATCGCTCAATGAGCAGTTCTTC. Encoded protein: CASSLSLNEQFF. Full variable domain (missing parts from reference TRBV28 and TRBJ2-1): DVKVTQSSRYLVKRTGEKVFLECVQDMDHENMFWYRQDPGLGLRLIYFSYDVKMKEKGDIPEGYSVSREKKERFSLILESASTNQTSMYLCASSLSLNEQFFGPGTRLTVL.

This chain uses TRBV11-2 with TRBJ2-7; maybe TRBD1 (6 bases). CDR1 is SGHAT and CDR2 is FQNNGV in the germline V gene. This CDR3 region has 12 residues. V was pared by 0 bases and J by 6 bases, with 6 bases between. CDR3 coding DNA: TGTGCCAGCAGCTTAGACAGGGGCGAGCAGTACGTC. Amino acids: CASSLDRGEQYV.

The chain links TRBV6-5 to TRBJ2-7; tentatively, D is TRBD2 (5 bases). Trimming cost V 7 bases and J 0 bases, with 16 bases left between them. This CDR3 spans 15 amino acids. Germline V gives CDR1 MNHEY, CDR2 SVGAGI. CDR3 amino acids: CASMLSGIPSYEQYF. For the CDR3, the DNA is TGTGCCAGCATGCTGTCGGGAATCCCCTCCTACGAGCAGTACTTC.

This clone was detected many times. Other DNA sequences in this sample translate to the same CDR3. The CDR3 coding sequence is TGTGCCAGCAGCGTGGGACAGGGTACAGATACGCAGTATTTT. This gives the protein CASSVGQGTDTQYF. The V and J genes are TRBV9 and TRBJ2-3; 9 bases match TRBD1. Germline-derived CDR1 and CDR2 are SGDLS and YYNGEE. V lost 2 bases and J lost 3; bases outside the gene matches: 1. The CDR3 covers 14 residues.

The CDR3, as DNA: TGCGCCAGCAGTGTAGGGGATCGCGACTATGGCTACACCTTC. This sequence encodes CASSVGDRDYGYTF. The chain couples TRBV5-1 to TRBJ1-2; D might be TRBD1 (5 bases). V was trimmed by 5 bases and J by 3 bases, leaving 14 bases between them. The CDR3 contains 14 residues. Per germline, CDR1 SGHRS and CDR2 YFSETQ.

The rearrangement links TRBV11-2 to TRBJ1-5; D not resolved. Per the germline V gene, CDR1 is SGHAT and CDR2 is FQNNGV. The CDR3 totals 15 residues. V dropped 8 bases and J dropped 2 bases, with 16 bases sitting between them. CDR3 bases: TGTGCCAGCGCGCCAAGCGGCGGCGGCAATCAGCCCCAGCATTTT. Protein: CASAPSGGGNQPQHF.

As regards this clone: Within the sample, other DNA sequences also encode this same CDR3. The V and J genes are TRBV5-1 and TRBJ1-4; TRBD1 might be the D (5 bases). The CDR3 runs to 15 residues. The V gene's germline CDR1 is SGHRS and CDR2 YFSETQ. V lost 4 bases and J 5 bases, leaving 15 bases between the germline ends. The CDR3 sequence is CASSPDGTVNEKLFF. In DNA form, the CDR3 reads TGCGCCAGCAGCCCTGACGGGACGGTCAATGAAAAACTGTTTTTT.

The gene calls are TRBV9 and TRBJ1-2, with D perhaps matching TRBD1 (6 bases). The CDR3 sequence is 15 residues long. V gave up 1 base and J gave up 0 bases, with 10 bases separating them. The germline V gene encodes CDR1 SGDLS and CDR2 YYNGEE. For the CDR3, the DNA is TGTGCCAGCAGCGTAAGGGACACATCTAACTATGGCTACACCTTC. It specifies CASSVRDTSNYGYTF.

This chain links TRBV13 with TRBJ2-1, with D maybe TRBD2 (6 bases). V was pared by 6 bases and J by 9 bases, with 12 bases between. The CDR3 consists of 12 residues. The germline CDR1 and CDR2 sequences are PRHDT and FYEKMQ (reference sequence). The CDR3 coding sequence is TGTGCCAGCAGGAAGACTAGTTCTGAGCAGTTCTTC. It yields the protein CASRKTSSEQFF.

This chain joins TRBV4-2 and TRBJ1-1; 9 nucleotides line up with TRBD1. The V gene's germline CDR1 is LGHNA and CDR2 YNFKEQ. The CDR3 length is 14 residues. Germline trimming cut 5 bases from V and 5 bases from J; bases unmatched to any gene: 6. The CDR3 region is CASSEGTGRTEAFF. The CDR3 DNA is TGTGCCAGCAGCGAAGGGACAGGGAGGACTGAAGCTTTCTTT.

This clone was observed a handful of times. The gene calls are TRBV28 and TRBJ2-7, with unresolved D. V gave up 2 bases and J gave up 7 bases, with 15 bases separating them. This CDR3 is built from 14 residues. Germline CDR1 reads MDHEN; CDR2 reads SYDVKM. CDR3 DNA sequence: TGTGCCAGCAGTTTAGCTCAGGCGGTTGGGGAGCAGTACGTC. Translating it yields CASSLAQAVGEQYV.

The chain combines TRBV11-2 with TRBJ1-2, with 7 bases aligning to TRBD1. Germline loops: CDR1 SGHAT, CDR2 FQNNGV. The V gene end was trimmed by 5 bases and the J gene end by 7 bases; junction bases not matched to a gene: 13. The CDR3 is made up of 15 amino acids. The DNA for the CDR3 is TGTGCCAGCAGCGGGGGACAGTCCGCTTATATTGGCTACACCTTC. Translating gives CASSGGQSAYIGYTF.

This clone was observed a few times. The V call is TRBV9, the J call TRBJ2-2; D possibly corresponds to TRBD2 (6 bases). The V gene lost 3 bases and the J gene lost 5 bases, with 11 bases spanning the gap. Germline loops: CDR1 SGDLS, CDR2 YYNGEE. The CDR3 has 14 amino acids. The CDR3 DNA reads TGTGCCAGCAGCGCCCACCGGGGGACCGGGGAGCTGTTTTTT. Amino acid sequence: CASSAHRGTGELFF.